The 20 T cell receptor beta chains presented below share a single source sample, sequenced in a study of T cells in Graves' hyperthyroidism and ophthalmopathy. The TCR beta CDR3 regions underwent amplification using RNA transcripts as the source. RT-PCR in the first round (using the HTBI primer set) targeted the TCR CDR3. From the multiplex PCR reads, TCRdb called clonotypes with MiXCR, one entry per CDR3 protein. The table includes more than 500,000 distinct CDR3 sequences, 15% to 20% detected once. Sequencing input: blood. The source of these receptors is a woman in her 30s with Graves' ophthalmopathy.

The chain uses TRBV4-3 and TRBJ2-7; tentatively, D is TRBD1 (8 bases). V lost 4 bases and J 0 bases, leaving 19 bases between the germline ends. This CDR3 region has 17 residues. Germline values: CDR1 LGHNA, CDR2 YSLEER. The CDR3 reads CASSLGGTGRSSYEQYF. The CDR3, as DNA: TGCGCCAGCAGCCTGGGGGGGACAGGCCGGAGCTCCTACGAGCAGTACTTC.

The chain uses TRBV4-3 and TRBJ1-4; 7 nucleotides align to TRBD1. From germline, CDR1 is LGHNA and CDR2 YSLEER. CDR3 length: 16 amino acids. V gave up 4 bases and J gave up 5 bases; unmatched junction bases: 10. CDR3 residues: CASSRQPNRGNEKLFF. Here the CDR3 DNA reads TGCGCCAGCAGCCGACAACCGAACAGGGGAAATGAAAAACTGTTTTTT.

CDR3 bases: TGCGCCAGCAGCGCGGGACTAGCGGGGCACTTCTCCTACGAGCAGTACTTC. This translates into CASSAGLAGHFSYEQYF. The gene calls are TRBV5-1 and TRBJ2-7, with TRBD2 matching over 13 bases. V dropped 4 bases and J dropped 0; count of bases not matched to a gene: 7. Germline lookup yields CDR1 SGHRS and CDR2 YFSETQ. The CDR3 extends over 17 amino acids.

This clonotype was counted at least ten times. The V call is TRBV15, the J call TRBJ2-1; no firm D call. Germline assignment: CDR1 LNHNV and CDR2 YYDKDF (reference sequence). This CDR3 region has 16 residues. V shed 0 bases and J shed 0 bases, with 9 bases lying between them. For the CDR3, the DNA is TGTGCCACCAGCAGAGAATGGGGAAGCTCCTACAATGAGCAGTTCTTC. Translated: CATSREWGSSYNEQFF.

This clonotype was counted at least ten times. J is TRBJ2-3 and V is TRBV18; D is undetermined. The CDR3 totals 15 residues. CDR1 KGHSH and CDR2 LQKENI come from the germline V gene. Trimming left V 3 bases short and J 6 bases short, with 16 bases between. CDR3 in DNA: TGTGCCAGCTCACCGGTCGCCGTCGAAGGGGATACGCAGTATTTT. It is translated as CASSPVAVEGDTQYF.

This clonotype appeared a few times. Possible read error: a much larger clone is one base away. The V gene is TRBV27, the J gene TRBJ2-7; a possible D gene is TRBD1 (6 bases). The length of the CDR3 is 13 residues. Per the germline V gene, CDR1 is MNHEY and CDR2 is SMNVEV (reference sequence). Deletions cut 2 bases from V and 5 bases from J, with 10 bases between. The CDR3 nucleotides read TGTGCCAGCAGTTTAGACAGGACCAACGAGCAGTACTTC. Translating it yields CASSLDRTNEQYF.

In this sample, this clonotype turned up a few times. This rearrangement joins TRBV7-2 to TRBJ1-5; D is possibly TRBD1 (6 bases). Trimming took 5 bases from V and 6 from J, leaving 17 bases between them. The CDR3 covers 15 residues. Germline loops: CDR1 SGHTA, CDR2 FQGNSA. The CDR3 protein is CASSRVQGVSQPQHF. As DNA, the CDR3 is TGTGCCAGCAGCCGCGTACAGGGAGTCAGTCAGCCCCAGCATTTT.

This clonotype came up many times. This chain connects TRBV3-1 to TRBJ2-3; D remains ambiguous. CDR1 LGHDT and CDR2 YNNKEL come from the germline V gene (reference sequence). The CDR3 loop spans 12 amino acids. The germline V and J ends were trimmed by 0 bases and 6 bases, with 4 bases remaining between them. The CDR3 region has the DNA TGTGCCAGCAGCCAAGATCCGGATACGCAGTATTTT. It yields the protein CASSQDPDTQYF.

As for this clonotype: A much larger clonotype is one base distant, so this may be a read error. This chain links TRBV5-1 with TRBJ1-4; tentatively, D is TRBD1 (5 bases). The CDR3 consists of 15 residues. V shed 1 base and J shed 8 bases, with 15 bases lying between them. Germline-derived CDR1 and CDR2 are SGHRS and YFSETQ. The CDR3 spells CASSLQGVMREKLFF. DNA for the CDR3: TGCGCCAGCAGCTTGCAGGGAGTGATGCGCGAAAAACTGTTTTTT.

This rearrangement joins TRBV11-2 to TRBJ2-7; D might be TRBD1 (5 bases). V shed 4 bases and J shed 5 bases, with 21 bases lying between them. CDR1 is SGHAT and CDR2 is FQNNGV in the germline V gene. This CDR3 contains 16 residues. The CDR3 nucleotides read TGTGCCAGCAGCTCCCCAGTGGGGCCCGATCCTGACGAGCAGTACTTC. Protein: CASSSPVGPDPDEQYF. The whole variable domain, remainder taken from reference TRBV11-2 and TRBJ2-7, is EAGVAQSPRYKIIEKRQSVAFWCNPISGHATLYWYQQILGQGPKLLIQFQNNGVVDDSQLPKDRFSAERLKGVDSTLKIQPAKLEDSAVYLCASSSPVGPDPDEQYFGPGTRLTVT.

This clonotype was observed a handful of times. V is TRBV7-2 and J is TRBJ2-1; TRBD2 matches 7 bases. This CDR3 contains 14 residues. J was trimmed by 9 bases and V by 1 base; bases with no gene match: 6. CDR1 is SGHTA, CDR2 FQGNSA, per germline. The chain's CDR3 is CASSLGGGRSEQFF. CDR3 bases: TGTGCCAGCAGCTTAGGGGGGGGAAGGAGTGAGCAGTTCTTC.

This chain uses TRBV4-1 with TRBJ1-2; tentatively, D is TRBD1 (5 bases). CDR3 length equals 13 residues. The germline V gene has CDR1 MGHRA and CDR2 YSYEKL. V was pared by 0 bases and J by 7 bases, with 9 bases between. CDR3 in DNA: TGCGCCAGCAGCCAAGAATCAGGGAGTGGCTACACCTTC. It translates to CASSQESGSGYTF.

V and J are TRBV6-2 or TRBV6-3 and TRBJ2-5; D gene unclear. Germline V gives CDR1 MNHEY, CDR2 SVGEGT. Trimming left V 6 bases short and J 3 bases short, with 8 bases between. The CDR3 is made up of 12 amino acids. The CDR3 here is CASRRREETQYF. In nucleotides, the CDR3 is TGTGCCAGCAGAAGACGGGAAGAGACCCAGTACTTC.

At least ten counts were recorded for this clonotype. The chain has TRBV27 and TRBJ2-3, with D possibly being TRBD1 (5 bases). Trimming left V 2 bases short and J 3 bases short, with 9 bases between. Looked up from germline, CDR1 is MNHEY and CDR2 is SMNVEV (reference sequence). The CDR3 totals 14 residues. The CDR3 nucleotides read TGTGCCAGCAGTTTAGAACAGGCAACAGATACGCAGTATTTT. Translating gives CASSLEQATDTQYF.

Concerning this clonotype: Because it lacks the conserved phenylalanine or tryptophan at the end, this CDR3 is likely a read error. The DNA is left out, because the CDR3 cannot be placed on it with certainty; the CDR3 is given as TCRdb lists it. V gene TRBV10-1 combines with J gene TRBJ2-2; TRBD2 was called by the table and not checked on the DNA. Germline V gene data show CDR1 as WNHNN and CDR2 as SYGVQD (reference sequence). The CDR3 is 11 residues long, counting both termini. The CDR3 sequence: CAIRKGSHPAG.

This chain uses TRBV6-1 with TRBJ2-7; D remains unclear. The CDR3 loop spans 14 amino acids. Per germline, CDR1 MNHNS and CDR2 SASEGT. Trimming cost V 5 bases and J 3 bases, with 14 bases left between them. CDR3 coding DNA: TGTGCCAGCAGTTCTTCATTTAATAACTACGAGCAGTACTTC. This gives the protein CASSSSFNNYEQYF.

V and J are TRBV24-1 and TRBJ2-2, with D tentatively TRBD2 (6 bases). Per the germline V gene, CDR1 is KGHDR and CDR2 is SFDVKD. Deletions cut 5 bases from V and 2 bases from J, with 14 bases between. This CDR3 contains 16 residues. CDR3 in amino acids: CATSVGGIINTGELFF. The CDR3 nucleotides read TGTGCCACCAGTGTGGGGGGAATCATTAACACCGGGGAGCTGTTTTTT.

Concerning this clonotype: A read error may produce the germline difference seen at one junction end. The rearrangement links TRBV3-1 to TRBJ2-4, with 7 bases matching TRBD1. CDR1 and CDR2 (germline): LGHDT, YNNKEL (reference sequence). CDR3 length: 13 residues. In DNA, the CDR3 is TGTGCCTGCAGCCCTACAGGGGTAAACATTCAGTACTTC. It codes for CACSPTGVNIQYF.

This clonotype was seen many times. The chain has TRBV30 and TRBJ1-2; 7 bases match TRBD1. J was trimmed by 4 bases and V by 5 bases; bases with no gene match: 10. The CDR3 sequence is 14 residues long. Germline V lookup: CDR1 GTSNPN, CDR2 SVGIG (reference sequence). Here the CDR3 DNA reads TGTGCCTGGGGACAGGAGGCACAAAGCTATGGCTACACCTTC. The encoded protein is CAWGQEAQSYGYTF.

This clonotype was seen ten or more times. CDR3 DNA: TGTGCCAGCAGCTTCAATGGAGATACGCAGTATTTT. It codes for CASSFNGDTQYF. The chain has TRBV7-2 and TRBJ2-3; D is unresolved. With 3 bases removed from V and 5 bases from J, the gap between germline ends came to 6 bases. The CDR3 contains 12 residues. Looked up from germline, CDR1 is SGHTA and CDR2 is FQGNSA.